The 19 T cell receptor beta chains in this list originate from one sample, sequenced in a study of memory CD4+ T cells and cytomegalovirus serostatus. Single viable CD3+CD4+CD8-CD45RO+ cells were sorted as the memory CD4+ T cells. Assay: immunoSEQ multiplex PCR; the TCRdb copy retains only in-frame clones and omits some. The sample comprises around 50,000 clones, 75% to 85% of which are singletons, and 0.5% to 0.7% rests with the top ten. The sample taken for sequencing was memory CD4+ T cells from blood. The receptor set was obtained from an adult in good health and CMV-seronegative.

This sequence joins TRBV7-9 and TRBJ2-5; 7 bases map to TRBD2. Germline values: CDR1 SEHNR, CDR2 FQNEAQ (reference sequence). Trimming cost V 2 bases and J 1 base; bases outside gene matches: 4. This CDR3 spans 15 amino acids. The CDR3 loop reads CASSLRGGFQETQYF. CDR3 DNA sequence: TGTGCCAGCAGCTTAAGGGGAGGGTTCCAAGAGACCCAGTACTTC.

The chain carries TRBV19 and TRBJ2-7; D might be TRBD2 (5 bases). The germline V gene has CDR1 LNHDA and CDR2 SQIVND (reference sequence). Trimming removed 1 base at V and 3 bases at J, with 13 bases between. The CDR3 contains 15 residues. In nucleotides, the CDR3 is TGTGCCAGTAGTATAGTCGATGGACTGGGCTACGAGCAGTACTTC. Encoded protein: CASSIVDGLGYEQYF. The variable domain in full, completed from reference TRBV19 and TRBJ2-7, reads DGGITQSPKYLFRKEGQNVTLSCEQNLNHDAMYWYRQDPGQGLRLIYYSQIVNDFQKGDIAEGYSVSREKKESFPLTVTSAQKNPTAFYLCASSIVDGLGYEQYFGPGTRLTVT.

V gene TRBV9 combines with J gene TRBJ2-7; D might be TRBD1 (6 bases). Looked up from germline, CDR1 is SGDLS and CDR2 is YYNGEE. The ends were cut back, 0 bases at V and 1 base at J, with 17 bases in the middle. The CDR3 totals 17 residues. Written as DNA, the CDR3 is TGTGCCAGCAGCGTAGCTAAGGACAGCACCTTTTCCTACGAGCAGTACTTC. Amino acids: CASSVAKDSTFSYEQYF. The whole variable domain, filled in from reference TRBV9 and TRBJ2-7, reads DSGVTQTPKHLITATGQRVTLRCSPRSGDLSVYWYQQSLDQGLQFLIQYYNGEERAKGNILERFSAQQFPDLHSELNLSSLELGDSALYFCASSVAKDSTFSYEQYFGPGTRLTVT.

The CDR3 nucleotides read TGTGCCAGCAGCAACCGGGACCCCCCGGGGGAGCAGTACTTC. Amino acids: CASSNRDPPGEQYF. This chain connects TRBV21-1 to TRBJ2-7. TRBV21-1 is recorded as a pseudogene. CDR3 length: 14 amino acids.

V gene TRBV6-1 combines with J gene TRBJ2-7; D is ambiguous. V was trimmed by 4 bases and J by 4 bases, leaving 5 bases between them. CDR3 length: 11 residues. CDR1 is MNHNS and CDR2 is SASEGT in the germline V gene. The CDR3 DNA sequence: TGTGCCAGCAGTGCGTTGTACGAGCAGTACTTC. Its translation: CASSALYEQYF.

The J gene is TRBJ2-7, the V gene TRBV11-1; tentative D call: TRBD1 (6 bases). The CDR3 runs 14 residues. Trimming took 4 bases from V and 1 from J, leaving 11 bases between them. Germline V gene sequence: CDR1 SGHAT, CDR2 FQDESV (reference sequence). The CDR3 coding sequence is TGTGCCAGCAGCTCCAGCAGGGGTTCCTACGAGCAGTACTTC. Translation gives CASSSSRGSYEQYF.

The chain couples TRBV6-1 to TRBJ2-7; TRBD1 aligns across 8 bases. This CDR3 comprises 13 residues. With 4 bases clipped from V and 5 bases from J, the junction kept 4 bases outside the gene matches. The V gene's germline CDR1 is MNHNS and CDR2 SASEGT. CDR3 protein: CASSGQGLDEQYF. As DNA, the CDR3 is TGTGCCAGCAGTGGACAGGGGTTAGACGAGCAGTACTTC.

CDR3 in DNA: TGTGCCAGCAGCCCCGTAGGGACGGTGAACACCGGGGAGCTGTTTTTT. Protein product: CASSPVGTVNTGELFF. The chain employs TRBV5-6 and TRBJ2-2; TRBD1 or TRBD2 may be the D gene (5 bases each). The CDR3 spans 16 residues. Germline V gene data show CDR1 as SGHDT and CDR2 as YYEEEE. V was pared by 4 bases and J by 1 base, with 14 bases between.

The rearrangement joins TRBV7-6 to TRBJ2-5; 7 bases agree with TRBD1. V shed 4 bases, J shed 5 bases, and the junction held 7 bases outside the gene matches. This CDR3 contains 14 residues. Germline assignment: CDR1 SGHVS and CDR2 FNYEAQ. This CDR3 is CASSSSGTVETQYF. The CDR3 bases are TGTGCCAGCAGCTCATCCGGGACAGTTGAGACCCAGTACTTC.

The V and J genes are TRBV5-4 and TRBJ2-2; D call uncertain. Per the germline V gene, CDR1 is SGHNT and CDR2 is YYREEE (reference sequence). The CDR3 runs 17 residues. Trimming removed 0 bases from V and 5 bases from J, with 17 bases in between. CDR3 sequence (DNA): TGTGCCAGCAGCTTGGGGGCCGAACGGGCGTCAACCGGGGAGCTGTTTTTT. As protein: CASSLGAERASTGELFF. The full variable domain, in which reference TRBV5-4 and TRBJ2-2 provide the parts outside the CDR3, is ETGVTQSPTHLIKTRGQQVTLRCSSQSGHNTVSWYQQALGQGPQFIFQYYREEENGRGNFPPRFSGLQFPNYSSELNVNALELDDSALYLCASSLGAERASTGELFFGEGSRLTVL.

The chain links TRBV11-2 to TRBJ2-7; D may be TRBD1 or TRBD2 (6 bases each). The V end was cut by 5 bases, the J end by 0 bases, with 17 bases between. The CDR3 is made up of 16 amino acids. CDR1 and CDR2 from the germline V gene are SGHAT and FQNNGV. CDR3 loop: CASSPRGRRSSYEQYF. CDR3 sequence (DNA): TGTGCCAGCAGCCCCCGGGGGCGGAGAAGCTCCTACGAGCAGTACTTC. Combining the CDR3 with reference TRBV11-2 and TRBJ2-7 gives the whole variable domain EAGVAQSPRYKIIEKRQSVAFWCNPISGHATLYWYQQILGQGPKLLIQFQNNGVVDDSQLPKDRFSAERLKGVDSTLKIQPAKLEDSAVYLCASSPRGRRSSYEQYFGPGTRLTVT.

The chain has TRBV7-6 and TRBJ2-7; 8 bases match TRBD1. Trimming took 6 bases from V and 3 from J; bases not matched to a gene: 10. The CDR3 totals 15 residues. Germline V gene sequence: CDR1 SGHVS, CDR2 FNYEAQ. The CDR3 nucleotides are TGTGCCAGCAGTCAACTTGGGGACAGGAACTACGAGCAGTACTTC. This codes for CASSQLGDRNYEQYF.

In its sample, this clone ranks as medium-sized. The J gene is TRBJ1-3, the V gene TRBV7-3; 7 bases fit TRBD1. Germline CDR1 and CDR2: SGHTA and FQGTGA. Losses at the gene ends were 6 bases for V and 1 base for J; bases not matched to a gene: 6. The length of the CDR3 is 15 residues. The CDR3 coding sequence is TGTGCCAGCAGTCTACAGGGGCAGTCTGGAAACACCATATATTTT. Protein: CASSLQGQSGNTIYF.

The CDR3 nucleotides read TGTGCCAGCAGCTTGGGACAGGGGCCAACAGATACGCAGTATTTT. Translation gives CASSLGQGPTDTQYF. The rearrangement links TRBV11-1 to TRBJ2-3; 10 bases map to TRBD1. Germline CDR1 SGHAT, CDR2 FQDESV (reference sequence). J gave up 3 bases and V 3 bases, and 3 bases lay outside the gene matches. The CDR3 length is 15 residues.

This chain connects TRBV5-1 to TRBJ2-7; D ambiguous. The germline V gene encodes CDR1 SGHRS and CDR2 YFSETQ. This CDR3 contains 13 residues. Trimming shortened V by 3 bases and J by 1 base, and 8 bases separated the two germline ends. This chain's CDR3 is CASSSRSSYEQYF. CDR3 nucleotides: TGCGCCAGCAGCTCCCGCTCTTCCTACGAGCAGTACTTC.

A few counts support this clone. The rearrangement links TRBV19 to TRBJ1-1; D possibly corresponds to TRBD1 (5 bases). The CDR3 sequence is 16 residues long. V lost 5 bases, J lost 5 bases, and 21 bases lay in between. Germline V CDR1 and CDR2: LNHDA, SQIVND (reference sequence). The CDR3 bases are TGTGCCAGTAGTCCAGGGAATCCGGGGGGGGATACTGAAGCTTTCTTT. Protein: CASSPGNPGGDTEAFF.

This clone is a singleton in its sample. This chain connects TRBV18 to TRBJ2-7; D ambiguous. V was shortened by 3 bases and J by 2 bases, with 8 bases between the two germline ends. CDR3 length: 13 amino acids. Looked up from germline, CDR1 is KGHSH and CDR2 is LQKENI. CDR3 amino acids: CASSPDGPYEQYF. The CDR3 DNA sequence: TGTGCCAGCTCACCCGACGGACCCTACGAGCAGTACTTC.

This clone was seen a handful of times. This chain uses TRBV30 with TRBJ1-4; no clear D. Germline V lookup: CDR1 GTSNPN, CDR2 SVGIG (reference sequence). V was shortened by 0 bases and J by 3 bases, with 5 bases between the two germline ends. This CDR3 comprises 13 residues. The CDR3 loop reads CAWSVLPNEKLFF. In DNA, the CDR3 is TGTGCCTGGAGTGTATTGCCTAATGAAAAACTGTTTTTT.

This chain joins TRBV5-8 and TRBJ2-7; 9 bases agree with TRBD2. CDR3 size: 17 residues. Germline CDR1 reads SGHTS; CDR2 reads YDEGEE. The ends lost 0 bases at V and 6 bases at J; junction bases unmatched: 13. CDR3 residues: CASSLGVAGVSPGEQYF. CDR3 coding DNA: TGTGCCAGCAGCTTGGGAGTAGCGGGAGTGTCGCCCGGCGAGCAGTACTTC.